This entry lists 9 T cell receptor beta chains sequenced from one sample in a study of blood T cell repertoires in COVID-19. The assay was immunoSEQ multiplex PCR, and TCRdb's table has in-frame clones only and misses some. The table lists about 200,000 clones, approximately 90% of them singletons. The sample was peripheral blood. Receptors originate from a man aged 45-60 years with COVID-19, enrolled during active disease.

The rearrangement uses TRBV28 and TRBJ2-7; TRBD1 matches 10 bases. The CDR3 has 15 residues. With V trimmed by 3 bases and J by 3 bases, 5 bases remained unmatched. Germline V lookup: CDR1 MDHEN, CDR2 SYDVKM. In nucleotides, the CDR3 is TGTGCCAGCAGTTTCTGGGGACAGGGGTTCTACGAGCAGTACTTC. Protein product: CASSFWGQGFYEQYF.

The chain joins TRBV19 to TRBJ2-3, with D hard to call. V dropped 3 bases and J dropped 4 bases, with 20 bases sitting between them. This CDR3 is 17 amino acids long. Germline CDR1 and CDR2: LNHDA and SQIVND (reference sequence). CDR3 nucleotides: TGTGCCAGTAGTATTACCCGTGTGCTAAATGAGGCAGATACGCAGTATTTT. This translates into CASSITRVLNEADTQYF. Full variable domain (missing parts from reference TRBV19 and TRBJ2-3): DGGITQSPKYLFRKEGQNVTLSCEQNLNHDAMYWYRQDPGQGLRLIYYSQIVNDFQKGDIAEGYSVSREKKESFPLTVTSAQKNPTAFYLCASSITRVLNEADTQYFGPGTRLTVL.

CDR3 nucleotides: TGTGCCAGCAGCCTACAGGGGAACACTGAAGCTTTCTTT. Its translation: CASSLQGNTEAFF. This chain joins TRBV27 and TRBJ1-1, with a weak D call TRBD1 (6 bases). The V gene's germline CDR1 is MNHEY and CDR2 SMNVEV (reference sequence). This CDR3 has 13 residues. The V and J ends lost 6 bases and 1 base respectively, with 9 bases between them.

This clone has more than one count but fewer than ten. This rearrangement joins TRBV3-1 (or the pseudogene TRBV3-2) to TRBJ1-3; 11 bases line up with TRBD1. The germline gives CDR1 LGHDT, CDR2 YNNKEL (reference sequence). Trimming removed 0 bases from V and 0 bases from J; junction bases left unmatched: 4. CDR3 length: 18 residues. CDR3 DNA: TGTGCCAGCAGCCAAGATTCGGACAGGGGGCTCTCTGGAAACACCATATATTTT. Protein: CASSQDSDRGLSGNTIYF.

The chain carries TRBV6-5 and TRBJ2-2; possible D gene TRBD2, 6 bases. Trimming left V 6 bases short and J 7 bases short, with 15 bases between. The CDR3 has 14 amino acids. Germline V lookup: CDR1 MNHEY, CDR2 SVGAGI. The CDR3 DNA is TGTGCCAGCAGGAAACCTAGCGCGTTCGGGGAGCTGTTTTTT. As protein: CASRKPSAFGELFF.

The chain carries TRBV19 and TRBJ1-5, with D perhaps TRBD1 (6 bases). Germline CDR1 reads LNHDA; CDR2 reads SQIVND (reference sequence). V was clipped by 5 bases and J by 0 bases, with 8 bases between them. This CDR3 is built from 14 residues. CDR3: CASSLQGSNQPQHF. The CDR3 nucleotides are TGTGCCAGTAGTTTACAGGGTAGCAATCAGCCCCAGCATTTT.

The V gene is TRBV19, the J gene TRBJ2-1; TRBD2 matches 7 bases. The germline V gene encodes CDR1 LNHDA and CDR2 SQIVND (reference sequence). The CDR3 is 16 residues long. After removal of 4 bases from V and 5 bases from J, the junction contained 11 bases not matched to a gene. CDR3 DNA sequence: TGTGCCAGTAGTACTACCCGCCCCGGGGGGAACAATGAGCAGTTCTTC. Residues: CASSTTRPGGNNEQFF.

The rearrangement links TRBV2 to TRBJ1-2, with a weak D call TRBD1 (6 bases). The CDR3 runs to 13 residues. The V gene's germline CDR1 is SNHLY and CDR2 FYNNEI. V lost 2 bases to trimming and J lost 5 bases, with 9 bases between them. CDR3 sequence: CASSESDSYGYTF. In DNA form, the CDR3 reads TGTGCCAGCAGTGAATCGGACAGTTATGGCTACACCTTC.

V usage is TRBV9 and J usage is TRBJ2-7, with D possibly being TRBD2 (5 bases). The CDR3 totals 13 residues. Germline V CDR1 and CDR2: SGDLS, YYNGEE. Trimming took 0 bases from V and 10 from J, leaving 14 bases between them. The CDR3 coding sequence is TGTGCCAGCAGCGTAGTAGGTCGGGGAGCCCAGTACTTC. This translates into CASSVVGRGAQYF.